The T cell receptor (beta chain) described here comes from a study of blood T cells in healthy people across ages. The CDR3 has 11 amino acids. CDR1 and CDR2 from the germline V gene are LGHDT and YNNKEL (reference sequence). V lost 5 bases, J lost 6 bases, and 5 bases lay in between. Isolation of PBMCs gave at least 7 million cells per sample. Alongside a J-beta primer mix, a sample-barcoded 5' primer served in a second PCR lasting about 7 to 11 cycles. TCRdb passed the 5' RACE reads through MiXCR, listing each CDR3 protein once. The sample has 850,000 to 1,000,000 distinct CDR3 sequences; 45% to 50% are singletons.

The genes are TRBV3-1 and TRBJ2-4; tentatively, D is TRBD1 (5 bases). Sequenced material: blood. The receptor was isolated from a man aged 30 to 45 in good health. CDR3 sequence reads: CASSDRNIQYF. DNA of the CDR3: TGTGCCAGCAGCGACAGAAACATTCAGTACTTC.